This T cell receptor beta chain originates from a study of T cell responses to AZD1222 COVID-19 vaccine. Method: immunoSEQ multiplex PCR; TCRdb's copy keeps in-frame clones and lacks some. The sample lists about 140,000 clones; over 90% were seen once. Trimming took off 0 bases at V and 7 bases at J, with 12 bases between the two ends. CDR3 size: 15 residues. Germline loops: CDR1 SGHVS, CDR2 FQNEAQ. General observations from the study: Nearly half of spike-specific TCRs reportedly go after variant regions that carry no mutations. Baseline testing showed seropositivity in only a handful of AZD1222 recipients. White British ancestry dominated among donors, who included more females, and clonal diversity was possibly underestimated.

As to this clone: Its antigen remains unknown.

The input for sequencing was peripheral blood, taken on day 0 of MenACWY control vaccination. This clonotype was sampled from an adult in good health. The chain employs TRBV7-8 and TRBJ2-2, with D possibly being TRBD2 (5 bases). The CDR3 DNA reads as TGTGCCAGCAGCTTAGCGCTAGCAGTTGTCGGGGAGCTGTTTTTT. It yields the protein CASSLALAVVGELFF.